This T cell receptor beta chain was profiled in a study of shared clonotypes between healthy human individuals. Profiled with immunoSEQ multiplex PCR; TCRdb holds only in-frame clones, not every one. The profile shows 2 million to 2.5 million clones, roughly 92% of them singletons. The receptor's source is a man aged 18 to 29 in good health. Some clones in this sample may be carry-over from other donors' samples. The specimen sequenced was naive CD4+ T cells from PBMCs. Subset in this sample: CD45RA+ positively selected.

The CDR3 region has the DNA TGTGCCAGCTCCCAACGACAGGGCCCAGCCTACGAGCAGTACTTC. Translation gives CASSQRQGPAYEQYF. The chain uses TRBV18 and TRBJ2-7, with TRBD1 matching 7 bases. After removal of 6 bases from V and 2 bases from J, the junction contained 10 bases not matched to a gene. Germline V lookup: CDR1 KGHSH, CDR2 LQKENI. The CDR3 is 15 residues long.